A single sample gave rise to the 4 T cell receptor beta chains below, sequenced in a study of blood T cell repertoires in COVID-19. Measured with immunoSEQ multiplex PCR; TCRdb has only the in-frame clones, and not every one. The sample holds roughly 250,000 clones, approximately 86% seen once. Sequenced sample: PBMCs or T cells enriched from blood (not recorded which). These receptors all come from a woman between 45 and 65 years old who had recovered from COVID-19.

The chain employs TRBV2 and TRBJ1-5; D perhaps matches TRBD1 (5 bases). Germline CDR1 and CDR2: SNHLY and FYNNEI. V shed 6 bases and J shed 1 base, with 13 bases lying between them. CDR3 size: 15 residues. CDR3 DNA sequence: TGTGCCAGCAGGTCGGAGGGGATAAGCAATCAGCCCCAGCATTTT. Translating gives CASRSEGISNQPQHF.

The chain carries TRBV11-1 and TRBJ1-1; D is uncertain. The CDR3 has 12 amino acids. Deletions cut 6 bases from V and 11 bases from J, with 16 bases between. The germline CDR1 and CDR2 sequences are SGHAT and FQDESV (reference sequence). The CDR3 protein is CASSHPGKWAFF. CDR3 coding DNA: TGTGCCAGCAGTCACCCGGGGAAATGGGCTTTCTTT. The full variable domain, with the rest looked up from reference TRBV11-1 and TRBJ1-1, is EAEVAQSPRYKITEKSQAVAFWCDPISGHATLYWYRQILGQGPELLVQFQDESVVDDSQLPKDRFSAERLKGVDSTLKIQPAELGDSAMYLCASSHPGKWAFFGQGTRLTVV.

The chain links TRBV27 to TRBJ1-2; 9 nucleotides agree with TRBD1. Germline CDR1 and CDR2: MNHEY and SMNVEV (reference sequence). The CDR3 runs 15 residues. V lost 3 bases and J lost 4; bases outside the gene matches: 6. The CDR3: CASSFGLGQGYGYTF. The CDR3 DNA reads TGTGCCAGCAGTTTCGGTCTGGGACAGGGCTATGGCTACACCTTC.

This chain uses TRBV19 with TRBJ1-2; 7 bases fit TRBD1. The CDR3 has 14 amino acids. With V trimmed by 7 bases and J by 4 bases, 9 bases remained unmatched. CDR1 is LNHDA and CDR2 is SQIVND in the germline V gene (reference sequence). CDR3 coding DNA: TGTGCCAGTATAGGACCGGGACAGCTCTATGGCTACACCTTC. This codes for CASIGPGQLYGYTF. Looking up the rest from reference TRBV19 and TRBJ1-2 gives the full variable domain: DGGITQSPKYLFRKEGQNVTLSCEQNLNHDAMYWYRQDPGQGLRLIYYSQIVNDFQKGDIAEGYSVSREKKESFPLTVTSAQKNPTAFYLCASIGPGQLYGYTFGSGTRLTVV.